Reported below is one T cell receptor (beta chain). The antigen is undetermined. This specimen comes from a study of Graves' ophthalmopathy and Graves' hyperthyroidism. Notes on the study in general: Cross-validated, the 13-signature model showed 87.88%/81.08% sensitivity/specificity, and 80%/75% in the test set. Blood also carried most expanded thyroid clonotypes exceeding 0.001 frequency. Predictions made by the model for ophthalmopathy progression reached 65% to 71% sensitivity and around 72% specificity.

PBMCs were isolated by Ficoll-Paque density gradient centrifugation, using around 10 ml of fresh peripheral blood as the starting material. Investigators amplified TCR beta CDR3 regions from RNA transcripts. The first-round RT-PCR employed HTBI primers together with the Qiagen OneStep RT-PCR kit. A multiplex PCR was then performed as the second round. In TCRdb, the multiplex PCR reads were re-called with MiXCR into one record per CDR3 protein. The sample lists about 700,000 distinct CDR3 sequences, approximately 39% seen once, with around 3% in the top ten. Trimming removed 5 bases at V and 3 bases at J, with 5 bases between. The CDR3 has 11 residues.

The sequenced material came from peripheral blood. The rearrangement joins TRBV12-3 or TRBV12-4 to TRBJ2-7, with D possibly TRBD1 on 5 matching bases. This TCR was recovered from an adult man with Graves' ophthalmopathy. Here the CDR3 reads CASSQGYEQYV. CDR3 in DNA: TGTGCCAGCAGTCAGGGCTACGAGCAGTACGTC.